Sequencing of this TCR beta chain was carried out in a study of breast tumors, draining lymph nodes, adjacent tissues (dated by TCRdb to 2016 to 2017). About the full investigation: TCR beta repertoires were compared across tumor, adjacent nontumor tissue and axillary lymph nodes obtained from breast cancer patients. The study aimed to assess the relationships and possible T-cell exchange between tumor, surrounding tissue and draining lymph node repertoires in human breast cancer.

From cysteine to phenylalanine, the CDR3 is 14 amino acids long. Here the CDR3 DNA is all that survives: 42 bases in frame from base 1. The germline V gene supplies CDR1 SGHRS and CDR2 YFSETQ. Relative to germline, V is missing 4 bases and J is missing 6 bases, with 8 bases of the junction outside any gene match. This clonotype was detected a few times. Its antigen specificity is not known. No quality values exist for individual bases; no much larger clone is one base distant. Instrument used: Illumina HiSeq 2000. TCR beta chain libraries were generated by multiplex PCR amplification. The amplified TCR beta chain products were analyzed by high-throughput sequencing. TCRdb took the public reads, trimmed them with fastp at Q25, ran MiXCR for clone calling and kept in-frame beta chains. Records with the same CDR3 protein are collapsed into one entry carrying the most frequent genes and DNA. The sample records 15,000 to 20,000 distinct CDR3 sequences, about 40% of which are singletons. 15% to 20% of the sample lies in the top ten.

What the work shows at the level of the full study, not this receptor alone: The conclusion that tumor T cells originate in lymph nodes was framed as consistent with a hypothesis rather than directly demonstrated. The data were considered consistent with most tumor T cells being derived from the lymph node and subsequently expanding within tumor tissue. Tumor and nontumor tissue repertoires were found to be significantly more similar in luminal-like than in basal-like breast cancer. Tumor T-cell repertoires showed less diversity than lymph node repertoires and more diversity than nontumor tissue repertoires, and tumor T-cell repertoires showed preferential V and J gene usage.

The sequenced sample was breast tumor tissue. The chain is made from TRBV5-1 and TRBJ1-1; TRBD1 matches 8 bases in the middle. The clonotype was recovered from a female donor with breast cancer. Some clones in this sample may be carry-over from other donors' samples. The nucleotide sequence reads as follows: TGCGCCAGCAGCCCACAGCAGGGGGCGTCTGAAGCTTTCTTT. This is translated as CASSPQQGASEAFF. Outside the CDR3, residues come from the reference TRBV5-1 and TRBJ1-1 proteins, so the full variable domain is: KAGVTQTPRYLIKTRGQQVTLSCSPISGHRSVSWYQQTPGQGLQFLFEYFSETQRNKGNFPGRFSGRQFSNSRSEMNVSTLELGDSALYLCASSPQQGASEAFFGQGTRLTVV.